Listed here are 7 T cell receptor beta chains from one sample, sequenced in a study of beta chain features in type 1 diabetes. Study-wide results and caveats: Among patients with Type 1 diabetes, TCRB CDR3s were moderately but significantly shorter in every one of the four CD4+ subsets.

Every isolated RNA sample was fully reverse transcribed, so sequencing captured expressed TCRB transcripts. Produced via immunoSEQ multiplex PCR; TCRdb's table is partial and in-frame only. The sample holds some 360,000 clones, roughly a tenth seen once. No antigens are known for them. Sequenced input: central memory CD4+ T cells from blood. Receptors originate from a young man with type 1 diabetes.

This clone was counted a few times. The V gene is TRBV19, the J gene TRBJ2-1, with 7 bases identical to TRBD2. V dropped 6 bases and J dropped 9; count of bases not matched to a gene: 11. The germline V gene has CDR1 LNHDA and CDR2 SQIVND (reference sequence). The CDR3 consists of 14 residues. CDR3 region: CASSVTGGRGEQFF. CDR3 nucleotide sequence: TGTGCCAGTAGCGTAACGGGAGGCCGGGGTGAGCAGTTCTTC. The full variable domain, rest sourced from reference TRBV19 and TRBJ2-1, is DGGITQSPKYLFRKEGQNVTLSCEQNLNHDAMYWYRQDPGQGLRLIYYSQIVNDFQKGDIAEGYSVSREKKESFPLTVTSAQKNPTAFYLCASSVTGGRGEQFFGPGTRLTVL.

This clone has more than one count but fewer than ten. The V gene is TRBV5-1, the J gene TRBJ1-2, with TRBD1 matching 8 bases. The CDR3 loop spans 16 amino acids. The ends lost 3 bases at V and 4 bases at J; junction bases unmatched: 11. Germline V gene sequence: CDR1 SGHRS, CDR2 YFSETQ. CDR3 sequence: CASSSGSTGGGYGYTF. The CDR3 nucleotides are TGCGCCAGCAGCTCGGGATCTACAGGGGGTGGCTATGGCTACACCTTC.

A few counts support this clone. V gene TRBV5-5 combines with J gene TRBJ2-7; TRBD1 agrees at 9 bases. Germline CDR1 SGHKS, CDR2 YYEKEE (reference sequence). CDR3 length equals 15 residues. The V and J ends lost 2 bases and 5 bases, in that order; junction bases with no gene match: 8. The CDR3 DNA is TGTGCCAGCAGCTTCACAGGGGGCGCAGGCCACGAGCAGTACTTC. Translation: CASSFTGGAGHEQYF.

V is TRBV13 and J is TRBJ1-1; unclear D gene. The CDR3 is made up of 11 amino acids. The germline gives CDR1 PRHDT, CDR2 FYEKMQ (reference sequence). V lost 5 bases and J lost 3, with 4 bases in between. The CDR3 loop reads CASSRDTEAFF. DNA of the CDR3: TGTGCCAGCAGCAGAGACACTGAAGCTTTCTTT.

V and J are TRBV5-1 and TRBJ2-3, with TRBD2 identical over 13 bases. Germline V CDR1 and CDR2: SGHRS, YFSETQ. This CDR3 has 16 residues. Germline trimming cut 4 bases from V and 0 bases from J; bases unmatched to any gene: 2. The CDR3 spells CASSAGLAGSTDTQYF. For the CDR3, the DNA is TGCGCCAGCAGCGCGGGACTAGCGGGAAGCACAGATACGCAGTATTTT.

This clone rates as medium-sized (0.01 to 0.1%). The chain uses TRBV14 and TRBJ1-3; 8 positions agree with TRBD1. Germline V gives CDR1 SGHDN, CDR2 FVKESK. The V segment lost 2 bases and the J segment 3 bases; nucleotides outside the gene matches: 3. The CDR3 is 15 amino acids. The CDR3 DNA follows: TGTGCCAGCAGCCAAAGGACAGGGTTTGGAAACACCATATATTTT. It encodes CASSQRTGFGNTIYF. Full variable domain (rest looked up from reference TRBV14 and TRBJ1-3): EAGVTQFPSHSVIEKGQTVTLRCDPISGHDNLYWYRRVMGKEIKFLLHFVKESKQDESGMPNNRFLAERTGGTYSTLKVQPAELEDSGVYFCASSQRTGFGNTIYFGEGSWLTVV.

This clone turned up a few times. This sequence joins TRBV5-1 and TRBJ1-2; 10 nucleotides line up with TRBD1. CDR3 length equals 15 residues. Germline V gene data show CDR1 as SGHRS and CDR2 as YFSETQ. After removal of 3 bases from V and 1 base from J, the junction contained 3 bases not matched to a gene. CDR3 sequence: CASSSGTGDNYGYTF. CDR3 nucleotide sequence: TGCGCCAGCAGCTCTGGGACAGGGGATAACTATGGCTACACCTTC.